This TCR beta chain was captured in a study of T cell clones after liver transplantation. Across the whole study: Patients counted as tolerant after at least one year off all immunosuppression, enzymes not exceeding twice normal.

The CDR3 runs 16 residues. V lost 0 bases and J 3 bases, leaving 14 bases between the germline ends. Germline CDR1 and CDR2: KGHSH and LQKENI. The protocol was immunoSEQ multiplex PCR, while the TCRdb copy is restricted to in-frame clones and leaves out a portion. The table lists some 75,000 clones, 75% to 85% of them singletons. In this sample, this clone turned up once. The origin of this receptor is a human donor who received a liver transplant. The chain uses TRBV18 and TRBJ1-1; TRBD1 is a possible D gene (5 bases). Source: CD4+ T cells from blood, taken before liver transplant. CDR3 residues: CASSPPSGARDTEAFF. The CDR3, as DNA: TGTGCCAGCTCACCACCGAGCGGGGCGCGGGACACTGAAGCTTTCTTT.